The 16 T cell receptor beta chains listed next were all sequenced from one sample in a study of cytomegalovirus exposure and HLA in healthy donors. The PCR made use of 60 Vbeta and 13 Jbeta primers. Assay: immunoSEQ multiplex PCR; the TCRdb copy retains only in-frame clones and omits some. The data hold over 150,000 clones, with around three quarters observed a single time. The sample was PBMCs. The origin of the receptors is a boy younger than 18 in good health and CMV-seronegative.

This clone was seen a handful of times. J is TRBJ1-1 and V is TRBV15, with TRBD1 as a possible D gene (6 bases). CDR1 and CDR2 (germline): LNHNV, YYDKDF (reference sequence). With 2 bases removed from V and 6 bases from J, the gap between germline ends came to 10 bases. The CDR3 length is 13 residues. The CDR3 nucleotides read TGTGCCACCAGCAGAAGACAGGCTTCTGAAGCTTTCTTT. The encoded protein is CATSRRQASEAFF.

The chain couples TRBV2 to TRBJ2-7; 8 nucleotides line up with TRBD1. V shed 4 bases and J 1 base; nucleotides not matched to a gene: 3. Germline V CDR1 and CDR2: SNHLY, FYNNEI. The CDR3 extends over 14 amino acids. In DNA, the CDR3 is TGTGCCAGCAGTGGGACAGGGAATTCCTACGAGCAGTACTTC. This encodes CASSGTGNSYEQYF.

This clone came up a few times. J is TRBJ1-1 and V is TRBV11-3; 9 nucleotides agree with TRBD1. CDR1 is SGHNT and CDR2 is YENEEA in the germline V gene. The CDR3 consists of 15 residues. Trimming at V came to 8 bases and at J to 0 bases, leaving 7 bases not matched to a gene. The CDR3 DNA follows: TGTGCCAGCGGCCCAACAGGGGGCATGAACACTGAAGCTTTCTTT. It yields the protein CASGPTGGMNTEAFF.

The rearrangement links TRBV13 to TRBJ2-2; 10 bases map to TRBD2. The CDR3 sequence is 16 residues long. V lost 5 bases and J lost 2; bases outside the gene matches: 5. Germline CDR1 and CDR2: PRHDT and FYEKMQ (reference sequence). This CDR3 reads CASSVTSGINTGELFF. The CDR3 DNA reads as TGTGCCAGCAGCGTAACTAGCGGGATTAACACCGGGGAGCTGTTTTTT.

The V call is TRBV7-9, the J call TRBJ2-5, with TRBD2 identical over 9 bases. CDR1 and CDR2 from the germline V gene are SEHNR and FQNEAQ (reference sequence). The length of the CDR3 is 14 residues. With V trimmed by 5 bases and J by 3 bases, 4 bases remained unmatched. CDR3 in amino acids: CASSPVAGEETQYF. DNA for the CDR3: TGTGCCAGCAGCCCGGTAGCGGGAGAAGAGACCCAGTACTTC.

In this sample, this clone turned up once. The chain combines TRBV23-1 with TRBJ2-4; 8 positions agree with TRBD2. TRBV23-1 is known as an ORF, though its function is uncertain. This CDR3 contains 17 residues. V gave up 3 bases and J gave up 3 bases; unmatched junction bases: 10. CDR3 sequence reads: CASSHALGGGGKNIQYF. For the CDR3, the DNA is TGCGCCAGCAGTCACGCCCTCGGGGGGGGAGGCAAAAACATTCAGTACTTC.

The V gene is TRBV7-9, the J gene TRBJ2-3, with 12 bases fitting TRBD2. The CDR3 spans 17 residues. The germline CDR1 and CDR2 sequences are SEHNR and FQNEAQ (reference sequence). V shed 1 base, J shed 6 bases, and the junction held 8 bases outside the gene matches. CDR3 in DNA: TGTGCCAGCAGCTTAGTATCTAGCGGGAGGGCCGGGGATACGCAGTATTTT. This gives the protein CASSLVSSGRAGDTQYF.

This chain joins TRBV7-3 and TRBJ2-5; TRBD1 agrees at 8 bases. The ends lost 5 bases at V and 1 base at J; junction bases unmatched: 9. Germline V gene lookup returns CDR1 SGHTA and CDR2 FQGTGA. The CDR3 contains 16 residues. CDR3 in DNA: TGTGCCAGCAGCCCCGAACCGACAGGGGCCCAAGAGACCCAGTACTTC. This codes for CASSPEPTGAQETQYF.

The V call is TRBV5-5, the J call TRBJ1-3, with no clear D. V shed 4 bases and J shed 0 bases, with 11 bases lying between them. CDR1 is SGHKS, CDR2 YYEKEE, per germline (reference sequence). CDR3 length equals 15 residues. CDR3 amino acids: CASSPLTYSGNTIYF. In DNA form, the CDR3 reads TGTGCCAGCAGCCCCCTCACTTACTCTGGAAACACCATATATTTT. Using reference TRBV5-5 and TRBJ1-3 for the parts outside the CDR3, the full variable domain is DAGVTQSPTHLIKTRGQQVTLRCSPISGHKSVSWYQQVLGQGPQFIFQYYEKEERGRGNFPDRFSARQFPNYSSELNVNALLLGDSALYLCASSPLTYSGNTIYFGEGSWLTVV.

The rearrangement uses TRBV6-1 and TRBJ1-1; no reliable D call. Deletions cut 4 bases from V and 1 base from J, with 4 bases between. Per germline, CDR1 MNHNS and CDR2 SASEGT. The CDR3 spans 12 residues. The CDR3 loop reads CASSARNTEAFF. Here the CDR3 DNA reads TGTGCCAGCAGTGCGAGGAACACTGAAGCTTTCTTT.

The V call is TRBV6-5, the J call TRBJ1-1, with a weak D call TRBD1 (6 bases). Looked up from germline, CDR1 is MNHEY and CDR2 is SVGAGI. V lost 6 bases, J lost 4 bases, and 9 bases lay in between. CDR3 size: 12 residues. The CDR3 DNA reads TGTGCCAGCAGGTCAGGGGCCACTGAAGCTTTCTTT. Its translation is CASRSGATEAFF.

This chain uses TRBV21-1 with TRBJ2-2; the D segment call TRBD1 is taken from the table without a DNA check. TRBV21-1 is shown as a pseudogene. CDR3 length: 17 amino acids. DNA of the CDR3: TGTGCCAGCAGCAAAGGGGGAGACAAGGGGGCTACCGGGGAGCTGTTTTTT. As protein: CASSKGGDKGATGELFF.

The chain uses TRBV5-1 and TRBJ2-3; 7 bases line up with TRBD1. Unmatched junction bases numbered 13, after V lost 3 bases and J lost 3 bases. The CDR3 has 17 residues. Germline V gene sequence: CDR1 SGHRS, CDR2 YFSETQ. Here the CDR3 DNA reads TGCGCCAGCAGCTCAAGGGGGCGCGACTTTTCAACAGATACGCAGTATTTT. Protein: CASSSRGRDFSTDTQYF.

V is TRBV2 and J is TRBJ1-1; weak D call: TRBD1 (5 bases). V lost 5 bases, J lost 1 base, and 14 bases lay in between. The germline V gene encodes CDR1 SNHLY and CDR2 FYNNEI. This CDR3 has 15 residues. The CDR3 DNA sequence: TGTGCCAGCAGTCTCTTTCAGACAGAGAACACTGAAGCTTTCTTT. It specifies CASSLFQTENTEAFF.

The gene calls are TRBV5-4 and TRBJ1-1; TRBD1 matches at 10 bases. J was trimmed by 0 bases and V by 4 bases; bases with no gene match: 6. The CDR3 runs 16 residues. The germline V gene encodes CDR1 SGHNT and CDR2 YYREEE (reference sequence). CDR3 residues: CASSILGTGVNTEAFF. The CDR3 coding sequence is TGTGCCAGCAGCATTCTCGGGACAGGGGTGAACACTGAAGCTTTCTTT.

This chain joins TRBV9 and TRBJ1-4; tentatively, D is TRBD1 (6 bases). CDR1 and CDR2 (germline): SGDLS, YYNGEE. Trimming left V 3 bases short and J 2 bases short, with 11 bases between. The CDR3 sequence is 15 residues long. The chain's CDR3 is CASSASGGTNEKLFF. The CDR3, as DNA: TGTGCCAGCAGCGCATCGGGGGGCACTAATGAAAAACTGTTTTTT.